A single sample gave rise to the 3 T cell receptor beta chains below, sequenced in a study of shared clonotypes between healthy human individuals (dated by TCRdb to 2020 to 2021). The library was obtained by the immunoSEQ multiplex PCR assay. The table was pulled from immuneACCESS by TCRdb, which kept in-frame rearrangements only. Such tables lose some clones; where checked, under half of the loss comes from unresolved V genes, and the rest has no known cause. The table for this sample lists a few million clones; more than 90% of them were counted only once. Around 0.13% of the sample belongs to the ten largest clones. The sample consisted of naive CD4+ T cells sorted from blood. The sample's cell subset or site label, decoded: CD45RA+ positively selected. These receptors were obtained from a man in his late teens or twenties in good health.

In regard to this clone: Other DNA sequences in the sample encode the same CDR3. CDR3 residues: CAISETGLNTEAFF. For the CDR3, the DNA is TGTGCCATCAGTGAGACAGGGTTGAACACTGAAGCTTTCTTT. The chain has TRBV10-3 and TRBJ1-1; a possible D gene is TRBD1 (6 bases). Germline V gives CDR1 ENHRY, CDR2 SYGVKD. The CDR3 is 14 amino acids. V shed 2 bases and J shed 0 bases, with 7 bases lying between them.

The chain has TRBV7-6 and TRBJ1-3, with D perhaps matching TRBD1 (6 bases). CDR3 length equals 15 residues. Germline CDR1 and CDR2: SGHVS and FNYEAQ. Trimming pared 4 bases from V and 0 bases from J, leaving 10 bases between. Here the CDR3 DNA reads TGTGCCAGCAGCTCGCAACAGGGCTCTGGAAACACCATATATTTT. Residues: CASSSQQGSGNTIYF.

This sequence joins TRBV28 and TRBJ2-5; TRBD2 matches at 8 bases. From germline, CDR1 is MDHEN and CDR2 SYDVKM. Trimming took 6 bases from V and 0 from J; bases not matched to a gene: 12. The CDR3 has 17 residues. The CDR3 region is CASSPLRSGGYQETQYF. CDR3 DNA sequence: TGTGCCAGCAGCCCTTTAAGGAGCGGGGGATACCAAGAGACCCAGTACTTC.